This T cell receptor beta chain was profiled in a study of shared clonotypes between healthy human individuals (dated by TCRdb to between 2020 and 2021). Regarding the complete study: A couple of women and three men aged 18 to 49 years were included in the cohort. For each donor, three plates each were used for CD4 naive and CD4 memory, two plates were used for CD8 naive, and one plate was used for CD8 memory. The study deeply sequenced blood TCR repertoires of roughly five healthy adults to estimate repertoire size and the extent of clonotype sharing between individuals. To increase sequencing depth and limit assay-specific biases, different laboratories used diverse techniques to prepare libraries and sequence TCR repertoires. Per donor, leukapheresis produced somewhere between about 0.9 and 10 billion PBMCs. Results the study describes overall, beyond this receptor: Sampling was restricted to blood, and TCR repertoires in tissues likely differ from the TCR repertoires found in blood. Even with the large sequencing depth, rarefaction of the sorted-subset datasets indicated that sequencing was incomplete. Estimated clonotype richness was generally larger for naive than for memory subsets. Compared with non-shared clonotypes, the clonotypes found in all four sorted-subset donors had higher generation probabilities. Pairwise subsampling indicated that sequencing depth was expected to affect the degree of clonotype sharing among donors. Because the study included only a small number of donors, the genetic and exposure-history diversity represented was limited. Sharing across a few donors was observed for approximately 5% of naive CD4, around 3.5% of naive CD8, 2% to 2.5% of memory CD4, and about 0.4% of memory CD8 clonotypes.

Turning to this clone: It lacks a known antigen. It has no much larger one-base neighbor in the sample; base qualities were not kept.

Using the deep immunoSEQ assay, multiplex PCR amplified TCR CDR3 regions from genomic DNA. Extracted genomic DNA from each cell subset was spread evenly across all wells of several immunoSEQ 96-well plates, with each plate serving as a replicate. For sorted subsets, each replicate PCR was loaded with about 200 ng genomic DNA, equivalent to roughly 30,000 T cell genomes. Purified libraries were measured with a Qubit 3.0 fluorometer, size-checked on a Bioanalyzer 2100, and measured again with the KAPA Library Quantification kit. Each immunoSEQ 96-well plate was sequenced on its own single-read 150-cycle Illumina NextSeq 550 flow cell. Processing in the source paper ran as follows. Because only junctional sequences without quality scores were contained in the immunoSEQ output, filtering matching that applied to full-length reads could not be performed. Sequences were annotated with PyIR, a Python wrapper for IgBLAST v1.9, and V/J genes and CDR3 were assigned using IMGT germline references. Reads were removed for weak V/J assignments (E-value above 1e-6), missing CDR3, stop codons, out-of-frame junctions, or ambiguous translated residues. V3J clonotypes were defined by identical inferred V gene, J gene, and CDR3 amino acid sequence. To compute the percentage overlap between repertoires, the number of shared unique clonotypes was divided by the size of the smaller repertoire. Richness of each repertoire was evaluated using RTK rarefaction, the Chao1 estimator, and Recon v2.1 estimates of unobserved clonotypes. Generation probabilities were computed with OLGA for all TCRbeta clonotypes obtained by the gDNA method from several donors. TCRdb stores this immuneACCESS table with in-frame sequences only. Part of the clones is absent; in the studies checked, under half of the shortfall reflects unresolved V genes, and no reason is known for the rest. Clone size and V and J calls were adopted from that table, with D and trimming inferred from the DNA. In this sample the table shows about 680,000 clones, around 72% of which occur a single time. The ten biggest clones cover 1.8% of the sample.

Measured from the cysteine to the phenylalanine, the CDR3 is 10 residues long. Here the CDR3 DNA is all that survives: 30 bases in frame from base 1. The germline V gene (reference sequence) yields GTSNPN for CDR1 and SVGIG for CDR2. Healthy HIV-negative adults with no recently reported acute infections or vaccinations were included as donors. Every donor was a Caucasian adult residing in Nashville, Tennessee, USA. CD4+ T cells were enriched through magnetic negative selection, after which naive cells were positively selected on CD45RA and the remaining negative fraction served as the memory subset. After blood collection by leukapheresis, PBMCs were isolated using Ficoll-Histopaque density gradient centrifugation and then cryopreserved in the vapor phase of liquid nitrogen. Analytical flow cytometry was used to check the purity and quantity of each magnetically sorted T cell population. From each sorted fraction, genomic DNA was isolated and quantified by UV absorbance on a Nanodrop 2000c.

The receptor chain draws on TRBV30 and TRBJ2-7; no confident D gene assignment can be made. This TCR was sampled from a woman aged 30 to 39 in good health. Sequencing used memory CD4+ T cells sorted from blood. The cell subset or site label of this sample denotes: CD45RA-negative fraction. The DNA sequence reads TGTGCTTTGGGTGACTACGAGCAGTACTTC. This yields the protein CALGDYEQYF.